This T cell receptor (beta chain) was recorded in a study of blood T cell repertoires in COVID-19. The method was immunoSEQ multiplex PCR; TCRdb's version includes in-frame clones alone and lacks a portion of them. The sample holds 100,000 to 150,000 clones, 85% seen once. V was pared by 0 bases and J by 3 bases, with 12 bases between. This CDR3 comprises 15 residues. From germline, CDR1 is MGHRA and CDR2 YSYEKL. The specimen sequenced was peripheral blood. This chain links TRBV4-1 with TRBJ2-7, with a possible D match to TRBD2 (5 bases). This receptor was identified in an elderly man with active or convalescent COVID-19. The CDR3 region has the DNA TGCGCCAGCAGCCAAGAGTTCAAGCGGAACTACGAGCAGTACTTC. This gives the protein CASSQEFKRNYEQYF.